The subject of this entry is one TCR beta chain. Antigen: not known. The RNA input was roughly 0.45 to 1 ug, and it was reverse transcribed with random hexamers. TCRdb ran MiXCR on the immunoSEQ multiplex PCR reads and lists one entry per CDR3 protein. Here the sample spans 150,000 or so distinct CDR3 sequences, approximately 95% being singletons. This entry comes from a study of CD8 T cells in Susac syndrome. Study-wide results and caveats: The authors found no clonal expansion in Susac syndrome CD4+ T cell repertoires.

The germline V gene encodes CDR1 MDHEN and CDR2 SYDVKM. The CDR3 totals 13 residues. V gave up 6 bases and J gave up 8 bases; unmatched junction bases: 8. Sequencing of TCR beta covered CD8+ and CD4+ T cells obtained from blood. The origin of this receptor is a human donor with Susac syndrome. J is TRBJ1-2 and V is TRBV28, with 8 bases lining up with TRBD1. The sample comprised CD4+ T cells from PBMCs. For the CDR3, the DNA is TGTGCCAGCAGCACAGGGGGACCACGGGGCTACACCTTC. Translation gives CASSTGGPRGYTF.